These 21 T cell receptor beta chains were sequenced from one sample in a study of T cell changes during pregnancy in multiple sclerosis. The protocol was immunoSEQ multiplex PCR, while the TCRdb copy is restricted to in-frame clones and leaves out a portion. The table has roughly 90,000 clones, around 93% seen once. The sample here was peripheral blood, taken in the third trimester of pregnancy. The source of these receptors is a female donor with multiple sclerosis, enrolled in a pregnancy study.

V and J are TRBV7-3 and TRBJ1-3; a possible D gene is TRBD1 (6 bases). V was cut by 5 bases and J by 3 bases, with 11 bases left in between. The CDR3 sequence is 14 residues long. The germline V gene has CDR1 SGHTA and CDR2 FQGTGA. CDR3 DNA sequence: TGTGCCAGCAGCCCGACAGGCTTTGGAAACACCATATATTTT. Its protein is CASSPTGFGNTIYF. Using reference TRBV7-3 and TRBJ1-3 for the parts outside the CDR3, the full variable domain is GAGVSQTPSNKVTEKGKYVELRCDPISGHTALYWYRQSLGQGPEFLIYFQGTGAADDSGLPNDRFFAVRPEGSVSTLKIQRTERGDSAVYLCASSPTGFGNTIYFGEGSWLTVV.

The chain uses TRBV6-6 and TRBJ1-1; D gene ambiguous. The V and J ends lost 8 bases and 4 bases respectively, with 14 bases between them. Germline V lookup: CDR1 MNHNY, CDR2 SVGAGI (reference sequence). The CDR3 totals 13 residues. The CDR3 loop is CASRPGAATEAFF. DNA for the CDR3: TGTGCCAGCCGCCCGGGAGCCGCCACTGAAGCTTTCTTT.

This rearrangement joins TRBV7-9 to TRBJ1-1; no clear D. V lost 5 bases, J lost 4 bases, and 14 bases lay in between. CDR3 length equals 14 residues. Germline V gives CDR1 SEHNR, CDR2 FQNEAQ (reference sequence). The CDR3 is CASSLGVFSTEAFF. CDR3 nucleotides: TGTGCCAGCAGCCTCGGGGTATTCAGCACTGAAGCTTTCTTT.

In its sample, this clone was seen once. The chain recombines TRBV4-1 with TRBJ2-7; 11 nucleotides match TRBD2. The germline V gene has CDR1 MGHRA and CDR2 YSYEKL. There are 16 residues in the CDR3. V shed 1 base, J shed 3 bases, and the junction held 5 bases outside the gene matches. CDR3 loop: CASSQATSGINYEQYF. The CDR3 nucleotides read TGCGCCAGCAGCCAAGCGACTAGCGGGATTAACTACGAGCAGTACTTC.

CDR3 coding DNA: TGTGCTAGTGGTGTGCTTCCGGGGATTGAAGCTTTCTTT. Translation: CASGVLPGIEAFF. The chain uses TRBV12-5 and TRBJ1-1; D uncertain. This CDR3 is built from 13 residues. The V gene lost 5 bases and the J gene lost 7 bases, with 14 bases spanning the gap. Germline assignment: CDR1 LGHNT and CDR2 FRNRAP.

The chain links TRBV11-2 to TRBJ2-6; the D is unclear. Germline V gives CDR1 SGHAT, CDR2 FQNNGV. This CDR3 has 13 residues. Deletions cut 5 bases from V and 4 bases from J, with 6 bases between. CDR3 sequence: CASSPTGANVLTF. The CDR3 nucleotides read TGTGCCAGCAGCCCGACAGGGGCCAACGTCCTGACTTTC.

V is TRBV4-3 and J is TRBJ2-1; 7 nucleotides match TRBD2. This CDR3 comprises 18 residues. V was pared by 0 bases and J by 1 base, with 9 bases of the junction left unmatched. The germline CDR1 and CDR2 sequences are LGHNA and YSLEER. The CDR3 reads CASSQDSPGRESYNEQFF. CDR3 DNA: TGCGCCAGCAGCCAAGATAGTCCGGGGCGGGAGTCCTACAATGAGCAGTTCTTC.

The genes are TRBV5-1 and TRBJ1-2, with unresolved D. Germline V gives CDR1 SGHRS, CDR2 YFSETQ. Trimming took 5 bases from V and 6 from J, leaving 11 bases between them. The CDR3 has 12 residues. DNA of the CDR3: TGCGCCAGCAGGGCCCAGAATCATGGCTACACCTTC. Encoded protein: CASRAQNHGYTF.

This sequence joins TRBV6-5 and TRBJ2-1; D perhaps matches TRBD1 (5 bases). Germline-derived CDR1 and CDR2 are MNHEY and SVGAGI. The V end lost 0 bases, the J end lost 7 bases, and 13 bases lay between the germline ends. This CDR3 is built from 15 residues. The CDR3 DNA follows: TGTGCCAGCAGTTACTCGACAGATCTAAGGAATGAGCAGTTCTTC. Amino acids: CASSYSTDLRNEQFF.

This chain connects TRBV25-1 to TRBJ2-7, with D possibly matching TRBD2 (5 bases). The germline CDR1 and CDR2 sequences are MGHDK and SYGVNS. The CDR3 extends over 12 amino acids. Trimming cost V 3 bases and J 4 bases, with 7 bases left between them. CDR3 sequence (DNA): TGTGCCAGCAGTGAGTCGGGGTACGAGCAGTACTTC. This codes for CASSESGYEQYF.

The J gene is TRBJ2-2, the V gene TRBV27; TRBD2 agrees at 9 bases. Losses at the gene ends were 7 bases for V and 5 bases for J; bases not matched to a gene: 8. The germline CDR1 and CDR2 sequences are MNHEY and SMNVEV (reference sequence). The CDR3 sequence is 15 residues long. Here the CDR3 reads CASTSRAGGTGELFF. As DNA, the CDR3 is TGTGCCAGCACCTCCCGAGCGGGAGGTACCGGGGAGCTGTTTTTT.

The chain is built from TRBV10-3 and TRBJ2-7; D not resolved. Trimming left V 3 bases short and J 5 bases short, with 14 bases between. The CDR3 has 14 amino acids. CDR1 is ENHRY, CDR2 SYGVKD, per germline. The CDR3 bases are TGTGCCATCAGTGAAAGGCTAGTTCTCGACGAGCAGTACTTC. Its translation: CAISERLVLDEQYF.

The chain has TRBV15 and TRBJ2-7, with a possible D match to TRBD1 (6 bases). This CDR3 is built from 15 residues. CDR1 and CDR2 from the germline V gene are LNHNV and YYDKDF (reference sequence). V was shortened by 1 base and J by 3 bases, with 13 bases between the two germline ends. The CDR3 nucleotides are TGTGCCACCAGCAGAGGGGCAGGGGCAATCTACGAGCAGTACTTC. It yields the protein CATSRGAGAIYEQYF.

The rearrangement joins TRBV6-4 to TRBJ2-5; maybe TRBD1 (5 bases). The germline gives CDR1 MRHNA, CDR2 SNTAGT. The CDR3 spans 15 residues. Deletions cut 5 bases from V and 5 bases from J, with 18 bases between. CDR3 DNA sequence: TGTGCCAGCAGTCTAGACAGATCCCCCGGGGAGACCCAGTACTTC. This codes for CASSLDRSPGETQYF.

V and J are TRBV12-5 and TRBJ2-3; TRBD2 is a possible D gene (6 bases). V dropped 5 bases and J dropped 0 bases, with 15 bases sitting between them. The CDR3 has 16 amino acids. CDR1 is LGHNT and CDR2 is FRNRAP in the germline V gene. This CDR3 reads CASGADRGISTDTQYF. CDR3 in DNA: TGTGCTAGTGGTGCCGACCGCGGGATTAGCACAGATACGCAGTATTTT.

The chain is built from TRBV20-1 and TRBJ1-1; no firm D call. Per germline, CDR1 DFQATT and CDR2 SNEGSKA (reference sequence). The CDR3 extends over 11 amino acids. Trimming shortened V by 0 bases and J by 8 bases, and 7 bases separated the two germline ends. CDR3 protein: CSARESYEAFF. In DNA form, the CDR3 reads TGCAGTGCTAGAGAGAGTTACGAAGCTTTCTTT.

The V gene is TRBV6-1, the J gene TRBJ2-7, with 10 bases lining up with TRBD2. The trim removed 7 bases at V and 2 bases at J, leaving 5 bases unmatched. The CDR3 has 14 residues. Germline assignment: CDR1 MNHNS and CDR2 SASEGT. This chain's CDR3 is CASNRAGGPYEQYF. In nucleotides, the CDR3 is TGTGCCAGCAATCGAGCGGGAGGGCCCTACGAGCAGTACTTC.

The chain has TRBV5-6 and TRBJ1-2, with 10 bases identical to TRBD1. J was trimmed by 5 bases and V by 0 bases; bases with no gene match: 13. This CDR3 has 18 residues. Germline assignment: CDR1 SGHDT and CDR2 YYEEEE. CDR3 in DNA: TGTGCCAGCAGCTTGGTGCCGACAGGGGGCCCCGGGGTATATGGCTACACCTTC. Translating gives CASSLVPTGGPGVYGYTF.

The rearrangement joins TRBV5-1 to TRBJ2-6, with D perhaps TRBD1 (5 bases). CDR3 length: 16 residues. The germline V gene has CDR1 SGHRS and CDR2 YFSETQ. V dropped 4 bases and J dropped 0 bases, with 11 bases sitting between them. The CDR3 region is CASSLSGNSGANVLTF. The CDR3 nucleotides are TGCGCCAGCAGCCTGTCAGGGAACTCTGGGGCCAACGTCCTGACTTTC.

By share, this clone counts as medium-sized. The chain recombines TRBV11-2 with TRBJ1-3; D gene uncertain. The V gene's germline CDR1 is SGHAT and CDR2 FQNNGV. Trimming cost V 5 bases and J 2 bases, with 4 bases left between them. This CDR3 spans 12 amino acids. The CDR3 DNA reads TGTGCCAGCAGCCGTCCTGGAAACACCATATATTTT. This translates into CASSRPGNTIYF.

This sequence joins TRBV9 and TRBJ2-2; a weak D match, TRBD2 (7 bases). The length of the CDR3 is 19 residues. Trimming removed 0 bases at V and 1 base at J, with 19 bases between. Per the germline V gene, CDR1 is SGDLS and CDR2 is YYNGEE. CDR3 amino acids: CASSVDGRGGWRNTGELFF. CDR3 sequence (DNA): TGTGCCAGCAGCGTAGATGGTAGGGGGGGTTGGCGGAACACCGGGGAGCTGTTTTTT.